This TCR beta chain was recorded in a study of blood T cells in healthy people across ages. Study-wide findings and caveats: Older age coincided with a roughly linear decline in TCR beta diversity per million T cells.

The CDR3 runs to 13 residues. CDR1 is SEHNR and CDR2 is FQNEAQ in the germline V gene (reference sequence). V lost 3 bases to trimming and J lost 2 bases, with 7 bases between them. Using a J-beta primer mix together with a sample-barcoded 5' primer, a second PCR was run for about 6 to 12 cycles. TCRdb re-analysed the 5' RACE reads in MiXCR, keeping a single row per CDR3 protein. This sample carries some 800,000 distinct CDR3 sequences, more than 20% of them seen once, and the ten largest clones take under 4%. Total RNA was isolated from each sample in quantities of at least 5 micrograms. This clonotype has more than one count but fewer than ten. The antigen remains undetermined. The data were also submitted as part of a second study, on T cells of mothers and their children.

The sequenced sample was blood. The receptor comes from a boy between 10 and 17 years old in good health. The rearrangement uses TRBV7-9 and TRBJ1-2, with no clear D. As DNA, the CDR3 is TGTGCCAGCAGCTTTCAGGAGAACTATGGCTACACCTTC. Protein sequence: CASSFQENYGYTF.